The 32 T cell receptor beta chains in this list originate from one sample, sequenced in a study of cytomegalovirus exposure and HLA in healthy donors (dated by TCRdb to about 2017). Libraries were prepared through the immunoSEQ multiplex PCR assay. For the multiplex PCR, a mixture combining 60 forward primers for TCR Vbeta segments and 13 reverse primers for TCR Jbeta segments was used. In TCRdb, the immuneACCESS table is reduced to in-frame sequences with V and J assigned. These tables do not hold every clone; where another copy was compared, an unresolved V gene accounts for under half, and the others remain unexplained. The sample table records 130,000 or so clones; around 59% of these occur just once. The ten top clones hold 1.8% of the sample. The sample was PBMCs. The source of these receptors is a male donor in good health and CMV-seronegative.

This clone was observed a handful of times. The CDR3 loop is CASSLDQQVNEKLFF. The CDR3 DNA follows: TGTGCCAGCAGCTTAGATCAGCAGGTTAATGAAAAACTGTTTTTT. J is TRBJ1-4 and V is TRBV7-4; D is unresolved. Trimming left V 1 base short and J 4 bases short, with 10 bases between. The CDR3 is made up of 15 amino acids. CDR1 and CDR2 (germline): SGHVT, SQSDAQ.

The V call is TRBV9, the J call TRBJ1-2, with TRBD1 matching 7 bases. This CDR3 has 13 residues. Germline-derived CDR1 and CDR2 are SGDLS and YYNGEE. V gave up 1 base and J gave up 7 bases; unmatched junction bases: 4. Here the CDR3 DNA reads TGTGCCAGCAGCGTACAGGGGGTGGGTGGCTACACCTTC. It yields the protein CASSVQGVGGYTF.

This rearrangement joins TRBV4-1 to TRBJ2-7, with D perhaps TRBD1 (6 bases). The V gene's germline CDR1 is MGHRA and CDR2 YSYEKL. Between the trimmed V and J ends, which lost 1 base and 2 bases, there was a span of 12 bases. The CDR3 is 15 amino acids. In DNA form, the CDR3 reads TGCGCCAGCAGCCAAGTAGGACAGCCGACCTACGAGCAGTACTTC. Translated: CASSQVGQPTYEQYF.

The chain carries TRBV5-6 and TRBJ1-1; possibly TRBD1 for D (6 bases). The CDR3 spans 14 residues. Per the germline V gene, CDR1 is SGHDT and CDR2 is YYEEEE. The germline V and J ends were trimmed by 1 base and 4 bases, with 11 bases remaining between them. The CDR3 loop reads CASSLTGRITEAFF. The CDR3 DNA is TGTGCCAGCAGCTTGACAGGGCGGATCACTGAAGCTTTCTTT.

V and J are TRBV13 and TRBJ2-1, with 8 positions matching TRBD1. The germline V gene encodes CDR1 PRHDT and CDR2 FYEKMQ (reference sequence). Unmatched junction bases numbered 4, after V lost 3 bases and J lost 3 bases. The CDR3 covers 15 residues. Written as DNA, the CDR3 is TGTGCCAGCAGCTTTACAGGGGGTGACTACAATGAGCAGTTCTTC. Amino acid sequence: CASSFTGGDYNEQFF.

This clone was counted only a few times. This chain joins TRBV30 and TRBJ1-4; D is possibly TRBD1 (5 bases). Germline V CDR1 and CDR2: GTSNPN, SVGIG (reference sequence). Trimming stripped 0 bases from V and 7 bases from J, with 15 bases between. The CDR3 totals 15 residues. CDR3 nucleotides: TGTGCCTGGAGTGTAACGGGTCTGCAGGGTGAAAAACTGTTTTTT. As protein: CAWSVTGLQGEKLFF.

In DNA form, the CDR3 reads TGCGCCAGCAGCGACACAGGGCGGCGCGAGCAGTACTTC. The encoded protein is CASSDTGRREQYF. The V gene is TRBV4-1, the J gene TRBJ2-7, with D maybe TRBD1 (6 bases). The CDR3 is 13 residues long. V lost 5 bases to trimming and J lost 6 bases, with 14 bases between them. Germline values: CDR1 MGHRA, CDR2 YSYEKL.

V and J are TRBV19 and TRBJ2-5, with TRBD1 as a possible D gene (6 bases). V dropped 5 bases and J dropped 9 bases, with 19 bases sitting between them. Per the germline V gene, CDR1 is LNHDA and CDR2 is SQIVND (reference sequence). CDR3 length equals 14 residues. Here the CDR3 DNA reads TGTGCCAGTAGTTCGACACTACCTTCAGGGGCCCAGTACTTC. Protein: CASSSTLPSGAQYF.

This clone was counted a single time. The CDR3 protein is CASSVGVAGGYTF. CDR3 sequence (DNA): TGTGCCAGCAGCGTAGGGGTAGCGGGGGGCTACACCTTC. This rearrangement joins TRBV9 to TRBJ1-2; D gene ambiguous. The V end was cut by 0 bases, the J end by 8 bases, with 11 bases between. Per germline, CDR1 SGDLS and CDR2 YYNGEE. This CDR3 has 13 amino acids.

The chain couples TRBV19 to TRBJ1-1; D is perhaps TRBD1 (5 bases). Germline-derived CDR1 and CDR2 are LNHDA and SQIVND (reference sequence). CDR3 length: 16 amino acids. The V end lost 3 bases, the J end lost 6 bases, and 20 bases lay between the germline ends. CDR3 in DNA: TGTGCCAGTAGTATCTACCTCACGGGGGAAAAGGCTGAAGCTTTCTTT. Translated: CASSIYLTGEKAEAFF.

This chain joins TRBV7-9 and TRBJ1-5, with 8 bases identical to TRBD1. The CDR3 contains 14 residues. Trimming took 5 bases from V and 4 from J; bases not matched to a gene: 4. The germline V gene has CDR1 SEHNR and CDR2 FQNEAQ (reference sequence). The CDR3 DNA follows: TGTGCCAGCAGCCGGCAGGGGGCTAATCAGCCCCAGCATTTT. Its translation: CASSRQGANQPQHF.

The V gene is TRBV5-6, the J gene TRBJ1-1; TRBD1 aligns across 7 bases. The V segment lost 1 base and the J segment 11 bases; nucleotides outside the gene matches: 5. CDR1 and CDR2 from the germline V gene are SGHDT and YYEEEE. The CDR3 consists of 12 residues. The CDR3 reads CASSLSGQAAFF. In DNA form, the CDR3 reads TGTGCCAGCAGCTTGTCAGGACAGGCGGCTTTCTTT.

This chain connects TRBV27 to TRBJ2-7, with 7 bases aligning to TRBD2. The V and J ends lost 4 bases and 3 bases, in that order; junction bases with no gene match: 9. Germline CDR1 MNHEY, CDR2 SMNVEV (reference sequence). The CDR3 is 15 residues long. CDR3 sequence reads: CASSYLGLGHYEQYF. CDR3 sequence (DNA): TGTGCCAGCAGTTATCTCGGACTAGGACACTACGAGCAGTACTTC.

The chain couples TRBV9 to TRBJ2-3; D call uncertain. V was clipped by 3 bases and J by 5 bases, with 13 bases between them. Germline loops: CDR1 SGDLS, CDR2 YYNGEE. This CDR3 comprises 14 residues. The CDR3 is CASSAHDRGDTQYF. CDR3 nucleotides: TGTGCCAGCAGCGCCCACGATCGAGGAGATACGCAGTATTTT.

The chain's CDR3 is CASAGTVISNQPQHF. CDR3 coding DNA: TGTGCTAGTGCCGGGACAGTCATTAGCAATCAGCCCCAGCATTTT. The chain has TRBV28 and TRBJ1-5, with 7 nucleotides matching TRBD1. The CDR3 is 15 residues long. Germline-derived CDR1 and CDR2 are MDHEN and SYDVKM.

This clone was detected a few times. The gene calls are TRBV5-4 and TRBJ2-3, with 11 bases lining up with TRBD2. The CDR3 runs to 16 residues. Germline V gene sequence: CDR1 SGHNT, CDR2 YYREEE (reference sequence). Trimming cost V 2 bases and J 2 bases; bases outside gene matches: 4. This CDR3 is CASSLGTSGNTDTQYF. As DNA, the CDR3 is TGTGCCAGCAGCTTAGGGACTAGCGGAAACACAGATACGCAGTATTTT.

This clone came up once. The rearrangement links TRBV9 to TRBJ1-1; 9 nucleotides match TRBD1. V was pared by 1 base and J by 0 bases, with 4 bases of the junction left unmatched. Germline lookup yields CDR1 SGDLS and CDR2 YYNGEE. This CDR3 region has 16 residues. CDR3 coding DNA: TGTGCCAGCAGCGTACGGGACAGGGCATTGAACACTGAAGCTTTCTTT. Protein: CASSVRDRALNTEAFF.

Only a few counts were recorded for this clone. The chain employs TRBV7-3 and TRBJ1-1; possibly TRBD1 for D (6 bases). The germline V and J ends were trimmed by 1 base and 6 bases, with 12 bases remaining between them. The CDR3 runs 14 residues. Per germline, CDR1 SGHTA and CDR2 FQGTGA. Here the CDR3 reads CASSLNRDIAEAFF. DNA of the CDR3: TGTGCCAGCAGCTTAAACCGGGACATCGCTGAAGCTTTCTTT.

This clone was seen a handful of times. The chain joins TRBV10-1 to TRBJ2-7, with 13 positions matching TRBD2. The CDR3 has 18 residues. CDR1 is WNHNN and CDR2 is SYGVQD in the germline V gene (reference sequence). V gave up 2 bases and J gave up 4 bases; unmatched junction bases: 11. CDR3 protein: CASSETSGLAGATYEQYF. The DNA of the CDR3 is TGCGCCAGCAGTGAGACTAGCGGACTAGCGGGGGCGACTTACGAGCAGTACTTC.

V and J are TRBV30 and TRBJ1-3; D possibly corresponds to TRBD1 (5 bases). Germline V CDR1 and CDR2: GTSNPN, SVGIG (reference sequence). V shed 1 base and J shed 3 bases, with 7 bases lying between them. This CDR3 has 13 amino acids. The CDR3 is CAWSAGIGNTIYF. In DNA form, the CDR3 reads TGTGCCTGGAGTGCAGGGATTGGAAACACCATATATTTT.

This chain connects TRBV29-1 to TRBJ2-5; 13 nucleotides match TRBD2. This CDR3 is built from 15 residues. CDR1 is SQVTM, CDR2 ANQGSEA, per germline. V lost 4 bases to trimming and J lost 2 bases; unmatched junction nucleotides: 4. In nucleotides, the CDR3 is TGCAGCGTTGGGACTAGCGGGGGAGGGCAAGAGACCCAGTACTTC. Its protein product is CSVGTSGGGQETQYF.

V usage is TRBV27 and J usage is TRBJ2-7; TRBD1 matches 7 bases. The V and J ends lost 5 bases and 3 bases, in that order; junction bases with no gene match: 10. Germline values: CDR1 MNHEY, CDR2 SMNVEV (reference sequence). The length of the CDR3 is 15 residues. CDR3 region: CASSPELRQGYEQYF. CDR3 bases: TGTGCCAGCAGTCCGGAATTACGACAGGGCTACGAGCAGTACTTC.

DNA of the CDR3: TGTGCCAGCAGGCAAGGACTAGCGGGGGTTACCTACGAGCAGTACTTC. Translating gives CASRQGLAGVTYEQYF. The chain combines TRBV5-6 with TRBJ2-7; 13 bases line up with TRBD2. With 5 bases clipped from V and 2 bases from J, the junction kept 7 bases outside the gene matches. The V gene's germline CDR1 is SGHDT and CDR2 YYEEEE. The CDR3 has 16 amino acids.

This clone has more than one count but fewer than ten. This sequence joins TRBV5-1 and TRBJ1-4, with D perhaps TRBD1 (5 bases). The V and J ends lost 0 bases and 4 bases respectively, with 10 bases between them. The CDR3 is made up of 15 amino acids. Germline V gene lookup returns CDR1 SGHRS and CDR2 YFSETQ. The CDR3 is CASSLGAGINEKLFF. CDR3 sequence (DNA): TGCGCCAGCAGCTTGGGGGCAGGGATTAATGAAAAACTGTTTTTT.

This clone was recorded a few times. V gene TRBV2 combines with J gene TRBJ1-1, with D maybe TRBD1 (6 bases). The V gene lost 5 bases and the J gene lost 3 bases, with 10 bases spanning the gap. CDR3 size: 13 residues. Germline V lookup: CDR1 SNHLY, CDR2 FYNNEI. The CDR3 is CASSTGQYTEAFF. In nucleotides, the CDR3 is TGTGCCAGCAGTACCGGACAGTACACTGAAGCTTTCTTT.

This clone was observed a handful of times. The chain links TRBV21-1 to TRBJ2-7; the tabulated D call, TRBD2, remains unverified against the DNA. TRBV21-1 has pseudogene status. The CDR3 consists of 14 residues. In DNA form, the CDR3 reads TGTGCCAGCAGCCCCCGACTAGCGCCCTACGAGCAGTACTTC. Translating gives CASSPRLAPYEQYF.

The genes are TRBV10-3 and TRBJ2-3; 14 bases fit TRBD2. This CDR3 region has 18 residues. V lost 6 bases and J lost 0; bases outside the gene matches: 8. The germline V gene encodes CDR1 ENHRY and CDR2 SYGVKD. In nucleotides, the CDR3 is TGTGCCATCAGGGAGGGGACTAGCGGGGGCCTTAGCACAGATACGCAGTATTTT. Protein: CAIREGTSGGLSTDTQYF.

V usage is TRBV6-5 and J usage is TRBJ1-6; D perhaps matches TRBD1 (5 bases). V lost 6 bases and J 7 bases, leaving 10 bases between the germline ends. CDR3 length: 13 residues. The germline CDR1 and CDR2 sequences are MNHEY and SVGAGI. CDR3 sequence (DNA): TGTGCCAGCAGCCGAGCAGGGAATTCACCCCTCCACTTT. Translating it yields CASSRAGNSPLHF.

This chain links TRBV5-1 with TRBJ2-3; D is perhaps TRBD1 (6 bases). Germline V gene lookup returns CDR1 SGHRS and CDR2 YFSETQ. V was pared by 4 bases and J by 3 bases, with 15 bases between. The CDR3 consists of 15 residues. CDR3 protein: CASSTGTRITDTQYF. For the CDR3, the DNA is TGCGCCAGCAGCACCGGGACAAGGATTACAGATACGCAGTATTTT.

Written as DNA, the CDR3 is TGTGCCAGCAGCGGCGGGGCCCCGGGGGAGACCCAGTACTTC. As protein: CASSGGAPGETQYF. V and J are TRBV2 and TRBJ2-5; maybe TRBD2 (6 bases). The CDR3 is 14 amino acids. CDR1 is SNHLY and CDR2 is FYNNEI in the germline V gene. V lost 6 bases and J lost 5, with 16 bases in between.

The V call is TRBV6-5, the J call TRBJ1-5; the D gene is possibly TRBD1 (6 bases). The CDR3 runs 15 residues. Trimming removed 6 bases at V and 6 bases at J, with 18 bases between. Looked up from germline, CDR1 is MNHEY and CDR2 is SVGAGI. As DNA, the CDR3 is TGTGCCAGCAGCCCGGGCACAGGGTTCCCTCAGCCCCAGCATTTT. Protein: CASSPGTGFPQPQHF.

This clone appeared a few times. This chain links TRBV5-1 with TRBJ2-5; TRBD2 is a possible D gene (6 bases). Germline CDR1 and CDR2: SGHRS and YFSETQ. The CDR3 is made up of 14 amino acids. Trimming took off 3 bases at V and 5 bases at J, with 14 bases between the two ends. CDR3 sequence: CASSSWQGGETQYF. The CDR3 DNA is TGCGCCAGCAGCTCCTGGCAAGGAGGGGAGACCCAGTACTTC.